This section outlines one TCR beta chain sequence together with its context. Its antigen is undetermined. The sample originates from a study of T cells in Graves' hyperthyroidism and ophthalmopathy. Findings and caveats of the study: Ophthalmopathy could be told apart from stable hyperthyroidism with a 13 V-J model.

The CDR3 has 15 residues. V shed 2 bases, J shed 13 bases, and the junction held 18 bases outside the gene matches. Looked up from germline, CDR1 is DFQATT and CDR2 is SNEGSKA (reference sequence). Authors of the study amplified TCR beta CDR3 regions from RNA transcripts. The HTBI primer set served for first-round RT-PCR of the TCR CDR3. TCRdb fed the multiplex PCR reads into MiXCR, producing one record per CDR3 protein. Of hundreds of thousands of distinct CDR3 sequences listed, about 14% are singletons. The origin of this receptor is a woman aged 45-65 years with Graves' ophthalmopathy. The rearrangement joins TRBV20-1 to TRBJ2-5, with 8 bases matching TRBD2. Input material: blood. The CDR3 region is CSARSRGLGSGMVYF. As DNA, the CDR3 is TGCAGTGCTAGATCCCGCGGTCTTGGTAGCGGGATGGTGTACTTC.